The rows below give T cell receptor beta chains drawn from one sample of a study of OX40 agonist ivuxolimab in advanced cancers. Clones were read by immunoSEQ multiplex PCR, and TCRdb kept only the in-frame ones, dropping some. The table shows fewer than 85,000 clones, with around four fifths occurring only once. The sample in question was CD4+ or CD8+ T cells sorted from blood, obtained in a trial of the OX40 agonist ivuxolimab. Receptors originate from an adult with an advanced solid tumor such as melanoma, head and neck, liver or kidney cancer. The CDR3 runs from the conserved cysteine through the conserved F or W. Fields, in order: CDR3 protein, CDR3 DNA, J gene, V gene, clone size, D gene. The D gene is left open where the match is weak. Expanded clones get a size class; other rows say once, few or many, or leave the size out.

CASSPPTSGGTDTQYF | TGTGCCAGCAGCCCTCCGACTAGCGGGGGAACAGATACGCAGTATTTT | TRBJ2-3 | TRBV7-9 | - | TRBD2
CASSELQATYEQYF | TGTGCCAGCAGTGAACTACAGGCGACCTACGAGCAGTACTTC | TRBJ2-7 | TRBV25-1 | - | -
CASSEGPSAAQHF | TGTGCCAGCAGTGAGGGGCCCTCTGCGGCCCAGCATTTT | TRBJ1-5 | TRBV6-4 | few | -
CAISPGTGASGNTIYF | TGTGCCATCAGCCCCGGGACAGGGGCCTCTGGAAACACCATATATTTT | TRBJ1-3 | TRBV10-3 | once | TRBD1
CASSYRGQGTEAFF | TGTGCCAGCAGTTATAGGGGGCAGGGCACTGAAGCTTTCTTT | TRBJ1-1 | TRBV6-6 | - | TRBD1
CASSLLGGRETQYF | TGTGCCAGCAGCTTATTGGGGGGGCGTGAGACCCAGTACTTC | TRBJ2-5 | TRBV7-3 | - | -
CSVAVGETQYF | TGCAGCGTTGCGGTGGGAGAGACCCAGTACTTC | TRBJ2-5 | TRBV29-1 | - | -
CASSLVPQNTDTQYF | TGTGCCAGCAGCTTGGTACCACAGAACACAGATACGCAGTATTTT | TRBJ2-3 | TRBV5-5 | once | -
CASSQGRSNGEKLFF | TGTGCCAGCAGCCAAGGCAGGAGTAATGGAGAAAAACTGTTTTTT | TRBJ1-4 | TRBV4-2 | - | -
CASSLIGTDTEAFF | TGTGCCAGCAGCTTAATTGGGACAGACACTGAAGCTTTCTTT | TRBJ1-1 | TRBV7-3 | - | TRBD1
CASSFDSSLSYEQYF | TGCGCCAGCAGCTTCGACTCATCTTTATCCTACGAGCAGTACTTC | TRBJ2-7 | TRBV5-1 | - | -
CASWGESALQETQYF | TGTGCAAGTTGGGGGGAATCCGCGCTACAAGAGACCCAGTACTTC | TRBJ2-5 | TRBV25-1 | - | -
CASSINRGADTEAFF | TGTGCCAGCAGTATAAACCGGGGGGCGGACACTGAAGCTTTCTTT | TRBJ1-1 | TRBV6-1 | - | -
CASSVGVLGGYNEQFF | TGCGCCAGCAGTGTGGGGGTTTTAGGAGGTTACAATGAGCAGTTCTTC | TRBJ2-1 | TRBV10-1 | - | -
CASSQNRITTYEQYF | TGTGCCAGCAGCCAAAATCGAATTACCACCTACGAGCAGTACTTC | TRBJ2-7 | TRBV4-2 | - | -
CASSQSSNTGELFF | TGTGCCAGCAGCCAAAGTTCGAACACCGGGGAGCTGTTTTTT | TRBJ2-2 | TRBV14 | - | -
CASRKTQNAADGYTF | TGTGCCAGCAGAAAAACACAGAATGCGGCGGATGGCTACACCTTC | TRBJ1-2 | TRBV6-4 | - | -
CASSALGRGSNQPQHF | TGTGCCAGCAGTGCGTTGGGGAGGGGGAGCAATCAGCCCCAGCATTTT | TRBJ1-5 | TRBV6-1 | - | -
CASSVGGQGYSQAATQYF | TGTGCCAGCAGCGTAGGTGGACAGGGTTATTCCCAAGCCGCGACCCAGTACTTC | TRBJ2-5 | TRBV9 | - | TRBD1
CASSPGGRQFF | TGTGCCAGCAGCCCGGGAGGGAGGCAGTTCTTC | TRBJ2-1 | TRBV11-2 | - | TRBD2
CATSRDGQQETQYF | TGTGCCACCAGCAGAGATGGGCAGCAAGAGACCCAGTACTTC | TRBJ2-5 | TRBV15 | - | -
CASSRPDRSTDTQYF | TGTGCCAGCAGCCGACCGGACAGGTCCACAGATACGCAGTATTTT | TRBJ2-3 | TRBV7-8 | - | TRBD1
CASSASSRDTIYF | TGTGCCAGCAGTGCCTCGTCGAGGGACACCATATATTTT | TRBJ1-3 | TRBV2 | once | -
CATSRGGRYGYTF | TGTGCCACCAGCAGGGGAGGGCGGTATGGCTACACCTTC | TRBJ1-2 | TRBV15 | - | -
CAIRGSSYNEQFF | TGTGCCATCCGCGGGAGCTCCTACAATGAGCAGTTCTTC | TRBJ2-1 | TRBV10-3 | - | TRBD2
CASSLGLAGGPGNEQFF | TGTGCCAGCAGTCTCGGACTAGCGGGAGGGCCAGGCAATGAGCAGTTCTTC | TRBJ2-1 | TRBV7-8 | - | TRBD2
CASSLVVRAGYGYTF | TGTGCCAGCAGCTTAGTTGTGCGGGCGGGCTATGGCTACACCTTC | TRBJ1-2 | TRBV13 | - | -
CSAIPTDTQYF | TGCAGTGCGATCCCTACAGATACGCAGTATTTT | TRBJ2-3 | TRBV20-1 | - | -
CASRWTGGTDTQYF | TGTGCCAGCAGATGGACAGGGGGCACAGATACGCAGTATTTT | TRBJ2-3 | TRBV25-1 | - | TRBD1
CASSPRTSGGETQYF | TGTGCCAGCTCACCGCGGACTAGCGGGGGAGAGACCCAGTACTTC | TRBJ2-5 | TRBV18 | - | TRBD2
CASSTGQGSSGNTIYF | TGTGCCAGCAGCACAGGACAGGGGAGCTCTGGAAACACCATATATTTT | TRBJ1-3 | TRBV7-6 | - | TRBD1
CASSRSWTAQAFF | TGTGCCAGCAGTCGTAGCTGGACAGCTCAGGCTTTCTTT | TRBJ1-1 | TRBV2 | - | -
CASSARTGGTEAFF | TGTGCCAGCAGCGCCCGGACAGGGGGGACTGAAGCTTTCTTT | TRBJ1-1 | TRBV7-2 | - | TRBD1
CASTTPRVLSLIF | TGTGCCAGCACCACCCCCCGGGTGCTAAGTCTGATTTTC | TRBJ1-4 | TRBV28 | - | -
CASSFSGTGGEGELFF | TGCGCCAGCAGCTTCTCCGGGACAGGGGGCGAGGGGGAGCTGTTTTTT | TRBJ2-2 | TRBV5-1 | - | TRBD1
CASSPRGTYEQYF | TGTGCCAGCTCACCCCGGGGAACCTACGAGCAGTACTTC | TRBJ2-7 | TRBV18 | - | -
CASQLTGGKNIQYF | TGTGCCAGCCAACTAACAGGAGGCAAAAACATTCAGTACTTC | TRBJ2-4 | TRBV6-1 | - | -
CASSSRGLTAKNIQYF | TGTGCCAGTAGTTCCAGGGGGCTGACGGCCAAAAACATTCAGTACTTC | TRBJ2-4 | TRBV19 | - | TRBD1
CASSPQGTGYNEQYF | TGTGCCAGCAGCCCGCAGGGGACAGGGTACAACGAGCAGTACTTC | TRBJ2-7 | TRBV6-1 | - | TRBD1
CASSSSYLANEQFF | TGTGCCAGCAGTTCCTCCTACCTCGCCAATGAGCAGTTCTTC | TRBJ2-1 | TRBV6-5 | - | -
CASSQARDSSYEQYF | TGCGCCAGCAGTCAAGCCCGGGACAGCTCCTACGAGCAGTACTTC | TRBJ2-7 | TRBV4-3 | few | TRBD1
CASRRDRSSGNTIYF | TGTGCCAGCAGGAGGGACCGGAGCTCTGGAAACACCATATATTTT | TRBJ1-3 | TRBV7-2 | - | -
CASSINGAGGTEAFF | TGTGCCAGTAGTATTAATGGAGCAGGGGGCACTGAAGCTTTCTTT | TRBJ1-1 | TRBV19 | - | TRBD1